This record looks at one T cell receptor (beta chain) sequence and its context. The data are from a study of blood T cell repertoires in COVID-19. V was pared by 4 bases and J by 2 bases, with 7 bases of the junction left unmatched. The CDR3 is made up of 15 amino acids. Germline CDR1 is KGHSH and CDR2 is LQKENI. Method: immunoSEQ multiplex PCR; TCRdb's copy keeps in-frame clones and lacks some. The sample has 300,000 to 500,000 clones, approximately 87% seen once; the top ten hold over 0.9%. The sequencing sample was made of PBMCs or T cells enriched from blood (not recorded which). The sequence came from a young woman with acute COVID-19. J is TRBJ2-7 and V is TRBV18, with 8 bases fitting TRBD2. CDR3 nucleotides: TGTGCCAGCTCACAGGAGCGGGGGCCTCCCTACGAGCAGTACTTC. It is translated as CASSQERGPPYEQYF.